The T cell receptor (beta chain) under discussion was sequenced for a study of shared clonotypes between healthy human individuals. The replicate PCRs on unsorted PBMC were given about 0.3 ug DNA, which is about 27,000 T cell genomes. Clones were sequenced by immunoSEQ multiplex PCR, and TCRdb holds only the in-frame ones, with some missing. The sample lists hundreds of thousands of clones, just over 75% seen once, with 12% in the top ten. The germline gives CDR1 SGHNT, CDR2 YYREEE (reference sequence). The CDR3 sequence is 17 residues long. V was trimmed by 2 bases and J by 7 bases, leaving 25 bases between them. Among the donors, all were Caucasian adults who lived in Nashville, Tennessee.

What was sequenced was PBMCs. The V call is TRBV5-4, the J call TRBJ2-7; no definite D call. This clonotype was sampled from a woman aged 40 to 50 in good health. Some clones in this sample may be carry-over from other donors' samples. The CDR3 here is CASSFSSADATAREQYF. CDR3 in DNA: TGTGCCAGCAGCTTTAGTTCAGCAGACGCCACCGCCCGGGAGCAGTACTTC.